Listed below are T cell receptor beta chains from one sample, sequenced in a study of blood T cell repertoires in COVID-19. Some clones are missing from TCRdb's copy, which holds only in-frame ones; the method was immunoSEQ multiplex PCR. The sample has roughly 160,000 clones; 79% are singletons. The sequencing sample was made of PBMCs or T cells enriched from blood (not recorded which). These receptors all come from a woman aged 65 to 85 in a cohort exposed to, infected with or recovered from COVID-19 (not recorded which). CDR3s include the opening cysteine and the closing phenylalanine or tryptophan. The D gene is left open where the match is weak. Rows may omit the clone size; those that give it use once, few, many or a size class.

V: TRBV20-1
D: TRBD2
J: TRBJ2-7
size: -
DNA: TGCAGTGCTAGTTATAGCGGGCTCCCCCACTTC
CDR3: CSASYSGLPHF

V: TRBV3-1/TRBV3-2
D: -
J: TRBJ2-1
size: -
DNA: TGTGCCAGCAGCCTCCTCGACAGGTACAATGAGCAGTTCTTC
CDR3: CASSLLDRYNEQFF

V: TRBV5-1
D: -
J: TRBJ2-7
size: -
DNA: TGCGCCAGCAACGTCCAGGGGCAATCCTACGAGCAGTACTTC
CDR3: CASNVQGQSYEQYF

V: TRBV29-1
D: TRBD1
J: TRBJ1-1
size: -
DNA: TGCAGCGTTGAGCCGGGACAGAGGAACACTGAAGCTTTCTTT
CDR3: CSVEPGQRNTEAFF

V: TRBV18
D: TRBD1
J: TRBJ1-5
size: -
DNA: TGTGCCAGCTCACCCCAGGGGGGCAGAGATCAGCCCCAGCATTTT
CDR3: CASSPQGGRDQPQHF

V: TRBV27
D: TRBD2
J: TRBJ2-7
size: -
DNA: TGTGCCAGCAGTCGCCCGGGAGGTTCGGGCGAGCAGTACTTC
CDR3: CASSRPGGSGEQYF

V: TRBV11-3
D: -
J: TRBJ1-2
size: -
DNA: TGTGCCAGCAGCCCGGAGGTGGGAGGCTACACCTTC
CDR3: CASSPEVGGYTF

V: TRBV7-9
D: -
J: TRBJ1-1
size: -
DNA: TGTGCCAGCAGCTGGGGGCAACTGAACACTGAAGCTTTCTTT
CDR3: CASSWGQLNTEAFF

V: TRBV18
D: -
J: TRBJ2-7
size: -
DNA: TGTGCCAGCTCACCCAAATACGAGCAGTACTTC
CDR3: CASSPKYEQYF

V: TRBV11-1
D: TRBD2
J: TRBJ2-7
size: few
DNA: TGTGCCAGCAGCGATTCTGGGACTAGCGGGAGTAACGAGCAGTACTTC
CDR3: CASSDSGTSGSNEQYF

V: TRBV7-3
D: TRBD1
J: TRBJ2-7
size: -
DNA: TGTGCCAGCAGCTCCACAGGGGGTCCCTACGAGCAGTACTTC
CDR3: CASSSTGGPYEQYF

V: TRBV12-3/TRBV12-4
D: -
J: TRBJ2-1
size: -
DNA: TGTGCCAGCAGTTTTCGCGGAGAGCAGTTCTTC
CDR3: CASSFRGEQFF

V: TRBV5-5
D: -
J: TRBJ2-5
size: few
DNA: TGTGCCAGCAGCTCAATTCCAGGGCAGGGAGAGACCCAGTACTTC
CDR3: CASSSIPGQGETQYF

V: TRBV14
D: TRBD2
J: TRBJ2-1
size: -
DNA: TGTGCCAGCAGCCGAAAACCCAGGACTAGCGGGATAGGGACCTACAATGAGCAGTTCTTC
CDR3: CASSRKPRTSGIGTYNEQFF

V: TRBV4-2
D: -
J: TRBJ1-5
size: -
DNA: TGTGCCAGCAGCCAAGGGCTGTCGATGAGCAATCAGCCCCAGCATTTT
CDR3: CASSQGLSMSNQPQHF

V: TRBV28
D: -
J: TRBJ1-2
size: -
DNA: TGTGCCAGCAGTCCCAGGGGAGACTATGGCTACACCTTC
CDR3: CASSPRGDYGYTF

V: TRBV18
D: TRBD1
J: TRBJ2-5
size: -
DNA: TGTGCCAGCTCACCACTCTGGGGACAGGGATACCAAGAGACCCAGTACTTC
CDR3: CASSPLWGQGYQETQYF

V: TRBV19
D: -
J: TRBJ1-4
size: -
DNA: TGTGCCAGCCGTTGGGCAGGCCTCGGTGAAAAACTGTTTTTT
CDR3: CASRWAGLGEKLFF

V: TRBV6-1
D: -
J: TRBJ2-1
size: -
DNA: TGTGCCAGCAGTGAGGGCCATTGGGGGAGGTATGAGCAGTTCTTC
CDR3: CASSEGHWGRYEQFF

V: TRBV5-1
D: -
J: TRBJ2-2
size: few
DNA: TGCGCCAGCAGCTTAGGGGTAGATAACACCGGGGAGCTGTTTTTT
CDR3: CASSLGVDNTGELFF

V: TRBV19
D: -
J: TRBJ2-1
size: -
DNA: TGTGCCAGTAGTATAGCGGGAGAGCGCAATGAGCAGTTCTTC
CDR3: CASSIAGERNEQFF

V: TRBV7-2
D: -
J: TRBJ2-7
size: -
DNA: TGTGCCAGCAGCCCCGACTGGAGCTCCTACGAGCAGTACTTC
CDR3: CASSPDWSSYEQYF

V: TRBV27
D: TRBD1
J: TRBJ2-7
size: -
DNA: TGTGCCAGCAGACAGGGGGGCCCCTACGAGCAGTACTTC
CDR3: CASRQGGPYEQYF

V: TRBV5-1
D: -
J: TRBJ2-7
size: -
DNA: TGCGCCAGCAGCTTGAGTCCATTGGGACAACCATCCTACGAGCAGTACTTC
CDR3: CASSLSPLGQPSYEQYF

V: TRBV2
D: TRBD2
J: TRBJ2-7
size: -
DNA: TGTGCCAGCAGAAAAGCGGGAGGGCCGAATGAGCAGTACTTC
CDR3: CASRKAGGPNEQYF

V: TRBV6-5
D: -
J: TRBJ1-4
size: -
DNA: TGTGCCTCCCGCCCCATAGCAACTAATGAAAAACTGTTTTTT
CDR3: CASRPIATNEKLFF

V: TRBV2
D: -
J: TRBJ1-1
size: -
DNA: TGTGCCAGCAGTAACAGGGAGAGGTACACTGAAGCTTTCTTT
CDR3: CASSNRERYTEAFF

V: TRBV2
D: TRBD1
J: TRBJ2-3
size: few
DNA: TGTGCCAGCAAACTGGACAGGGGGCCTACAGATACGCAGTATTTT
CDR3: CASKLDRGPTDTQYF

V: TRBV12-5
D: TRBD1
J: TRBJ1-2
size: few
DNA: TGTGCTAGTGGTTTGCAGGGGGCCCACTATGGCTACACCTTC
CDR3: CASGLQGAHYGYTF

V: TRBV11-3
D: -
J: TRBJ2-7
size: -
DNA: TGTGCCAGCAGCTTAGCAGCTGACAGCTCCTACGAGCAGTACTTC
CDR3: CASSLAADSSYEQYF

V: TRBV7-3
D: -
J: TRBJ2-2
size: -
DNA: TGTGCCAGCAGCTTAGACCCCGGAGTCGGGGAGCTGTTTTTT
CDR3: CASSLDPGVGELFF

V: TRBV20-1
D: TRBD1
J: TRBJ1-2
size: -
DNA: TGCAGTGCTAGTCCGGGACAGCGGGGCTACACCTTC
CDR3: CSASPGQRGYTF

V: TRBV6-4
D: -
J: TRBJ2-6
size: -
DNA: TGTGCCAGCAGCGGGTCTGGGGCCAACGTCCTGACTTTC
CDR3: CASSGSGANVLTF

V: TRBV28
D: TRBD1
J: TRBJ2-7
size: -
DNA: TGTGCCAGCAGCCAACTCCTTTCCGGGACAGGGGCCTCCTACGAGCAGTACTTC
CDR3: CASSQLLSGTGASYEQYF

V: TRBV9
D: TRBD1
J: TRBJ1-2
size: -
DNA: TGTGCCAGCAGCTTACGGACAGGGGCCGGGGGCTACACCTTC
CDR3: CASSLRTGAGGYTF

V: TRBV6-6
D: -
J: TRBJ1-3
size: -
DNA: TGTGCCAGCAGTTACCACAGTGTCTCTGGAAACACCATATATTTT
CDR3: CASSYHSVSGNTIYF

V: TRBV11-3
D: TRBD1
J: TRBJ2-1
size: -
DNA: TGTGCCAGCAGCCAACCGGGACAGTACTACAATGAGCAGTTCTTC
CDR3: CASSQPGQYYNEQFF

V: TRBV6-2/TRBV6-3
D: TRBD2
J: TRBJ2-7
size: few
DNA: TGTGCCAGCAGTACAGGGACTAGCGGGACCGAGCAGTACTTC
CDR3: CASSTGTSGTEQYF

V: TRBV28
D: TRBD1
J: TRBJ2-7
size: -
DNA: TGTGCCAGCAGTCCACCTCAGGCAGGGGGCGCGCAGAACGAGCAGTACTTC
CDR3: CASSPPQAGGAQNEQYF

V: TRBV12-3/TRBV12-4
D: -
J: TRBJ1-2
size: -
DNA: TGTGCCAGCAGGGAGACAGGAAACTATGGCTACACCTTC
CDR3: CASRETGNYGYTF

V: TRBV28
D: -
J: TRBJ2-2
size: -
DNA: TGTGCCAGCAGTTCCAGCACGACTAGTCCCGGGGAGCTGTTTTTT
CDR3: CASSSSTTSPGELFF

V: TRBV25-1
D: -
J: TRBJ2-7
size: once
DNA: TGTGCCAGTGGACAGTTCTACGAGCAGTACTTC
CDR3: CASGQFYEQYF